The clone carrying this TCR beta chain was counted once. The sample is drawn from a study of T cell responses to AZD1222 COVID-19 vaccine. Here immunoSEQ multiplex PCR was the method, and the copy in TCRdb shows in-frame clones only, minus some. The sample consists of 140,000 to 150,000 clones, more than 75% of them appearing once. Losses at the gene ends were 7 bases for V and 4 bases for J; bases not matched to a gene: 6. This CDR3 is built from 15 residues. Germline V gives CDR1 MNHEY, CDR2 SVGAGI. The receptor comes from an adult in good health. The sequencing used peripheral blood, collected on day 0 of MenACWY control vaccination. The V and J genes are TRBV6-5 and TRBJ2-2; 10 bases match TRBD1. The CDR3 DNA is TGTGCCAGCACCTTGGACAGGGGGTTCACCGGGGAGCTGTTTTTT. Its translation: CASTLDRGFTGELFF.